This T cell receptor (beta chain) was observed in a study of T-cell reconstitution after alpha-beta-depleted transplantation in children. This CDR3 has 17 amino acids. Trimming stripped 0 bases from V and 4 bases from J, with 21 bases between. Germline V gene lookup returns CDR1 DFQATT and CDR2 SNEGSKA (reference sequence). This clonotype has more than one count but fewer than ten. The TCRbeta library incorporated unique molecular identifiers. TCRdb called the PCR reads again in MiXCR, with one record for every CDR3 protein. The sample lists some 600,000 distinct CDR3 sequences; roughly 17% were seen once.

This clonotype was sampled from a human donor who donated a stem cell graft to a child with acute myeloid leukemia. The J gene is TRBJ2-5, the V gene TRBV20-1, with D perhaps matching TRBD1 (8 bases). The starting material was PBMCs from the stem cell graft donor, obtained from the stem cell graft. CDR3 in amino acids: CSARDTPRTGGGETQYF. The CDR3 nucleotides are TGCAGTGCTAGAGATACCCCCCGTACAGGGGGGGGAGAGACCCAGTACTTC.